The entry below describes one T cell receptor beta chain. Its target is unknown. Germline and junction disagree at one end, which may indicate a read error. The data derive from a study of breast tumors, draining lymph nodes, adjacent tissues. Study results and caveats: Compared with lymph nodes, tumors were less diverse; compared with nontumor tissue, more. Tumor and nontumor repertoires were significantly more similar in luminal-like than in basal-like breast cancer.

The lymph nodes were axillary draining lymph nodes from breast cancer patients. The CDR3 totals 16 residues. CDR1 is MRHNA and CDR2 is SNTAGT in the germline V gene. TCRdb reprocessed the multiplex PCR reads via MiXCR and lists one record per CDR3 protein. Here the sample spans over 250,000 distinct CDR3 sequences, around 30% being singletons. Sequencing was done on a sample of axillary lymph node tissue. V usage is TRBV6-4 and J usage is TRBJ2-1, with D possibly matching TRBD1 (6 bases). The receptor was derived from a female donor with breast cancer. Some clones in this sample may be carry-over from other donors' samples. The CDR3 reads CASSLGAGGSFNEQFF. In nucleotides, the CDR3 is TGTGCCAGCAGCTTGGGGGCAGGTGGCTCCTTCAATGAGCAGTTCTTC.